This passage covers 20 T cell receptor beta chains from one sample sequenced in a study of glioma-infiltrating T cells. TCR alpha and beta CDR3 regions were amplified from RNA using iRepertoire nested multiplex PCR. TCRdb called the multiplex PCR reads again in MiXCR, with one record for every CDR3 protein. The profile covers roughly 200,000 distinct CDR3 sequences, with about 47% appearing a single time and roughly 5.5% taken by the ten largest. Material for sequencing was glioma tissue, nonneoplastic brain tissue, or PBMCs (not recorded which). These receptor sequences come from a human donor with low-grade glioma or glioblastoma, undergoing nonglioma brain surgery, or in good health (not recorded which).

Of note for this clonotype: This clone may be a read error of a much larger clone one base away. The rearrangement joins TRBV4-1 to TRBJ2-7, with D possibly matching TRBD2 (6 bases). Germline CDR1 and CDR2: MGHRA and YSYEKL. The CDR3 extends over 13 amino acids. The V end was cut by 7 bases, the J end by 7 bases, with 17 bases between. The chain's CDR3 is CASKAIGSREQYF. In DNA, the CDR3 is TGCGCCAGCAAGGCTATCGGGAGTAGGGAGCAGTACTTC.

This clonotype has ten or more counts. The chain uses TRBV3-1 and TRBJ2-5; 7 positions match TRBD2. Germline lookup yields CDR1 LGHDT and CDR2 YNNKEL (reference sequence). The V gene end was trimmed by 2 bases and the J gene end by 4 bases; junction bases not matched to a gene: 7. This CDR3 is built from 15 residues. CDR3 nucleotide sequence: TGTGCCAGCAGCCAAAACCTGGCGGGAGTAGAGACCCAGTACTTC. It is translated as CASSQNLAGVETQYF.

J is TRBJ2-3 and V is TRBV19; D remains ambiguous. V was shortened by 1 base and J by 2 bases, with 4 bases between the two germline ends. This CDR3 has 13 residues. The germline V gene encodes CDR1 LNHDA and CDR2 SQIVND (reference sequence). The CDR3: CASSIGYTDTQYF. CDR3 nucleotide sequence: TGTGCCAGTAGTATAGGCTACACAGATACGCAGTATTTT.

The sample holds many counts of this clonotype. The J gene is TRBJ2-1, the V gene TRBV15; 9 nucleotides line up with TRBD1. The CDR3 is 13 residues long. The germline CDR1 and CDR2 sequences are LNHNV and YYDKDF (reference sequence). V shed 2 bases, J shed 10 bases, and the junction held 3 bases outside the gene matches. In nucleotides, the CDR3 is TGTGCCACCAGCAGAAGGGACAGGGAGGAGCAGTTCTTC. Translated, it gives CATSRRDREEQFF.

Of note for this clonotype: The junction and the germline gene differ at one end; a read error may be behind it. The genes are TRBV6-1 and TRBJ1-2; the match to TRBD1 covers 9 bases. CDR1 is MNHNS and CDR2 is SASEGT in the germline V gene. The CDR3 is 14 amino acids. CDR3 amino acids: CASIGIRDRAVYIF. The CDR3 coding sequence is TGCGCCAGCATTGGGATCCGGGACAGGGCTGTCTACATCTTC.

This chain links TRBV30 with TRBJ2-3; D not certain. Germline loops: CDR1 GTSNPN, CDR2 SVGIG (reference sequence). V was cut by 2 bases and J by 5 bases, with 5 bases left in between. The CDR3 totals 11 residues. DNA for the CDR3: TGTGCCTGGAGTCCCGGAGATACGCAGTATTTT. Protein product: CAWSPGDTQYF.

This clonotype was recorded many times. V gene TRBV6-4 combines with J gene TRBJ2-2; weak D call: TRBD2 (5 bases). V was pared by 0 bases and J by 6 bases, with 17 bases between. The CDR3 sequence is 17 residues long. Germline CDR1 is MRHNA and CDR2 is SNTAGT. The CDR3 DNA sequence: TGTGCCAGCAGTGACTCGAAATATCTCGGGGTCGCCGGGGAGCTGTTTTTT. This gives the protein CASSDSKYLGVAGELFF.

This clonotype was counted at least ten times. V and J are TRBV6-1 and TRBJ2-1, with TRBD2 matching over 9 bases. CDR3 length: 15 amino acids. The V gene's germline CDR1 is MNHNS and CDR2 SASEGT. V shed 5 bases and J 4 bases; nucleotides not matched to a gene: 6. The CDR3 coding sequence is TGTGCCAGCAGTTCTCCGGGACTAGCTTACAATGAGCAGTTCTTC. Amino acid sequence: CASSSPGLAYNEQFF.

With regard to this clonotype: A much larger clone lies one base from this, so it may be a read error. The rearrangement joins TRBV15 to TRBJ2-1, with D uncertain. The V gene's germline CDR1 is LNHNV and CDR2 YYDKDF (reference sequence). Trimming removed 1 base from V and 5 bases from J, with 6 bases in between. This CDR3 region has 13 residues. The DNA for the CDR3 is TGTGCCACCAGCAGAGGAAGCCACAATGAGCAGTTCTTC. Translated: CATSRGSHNEQFF.

The chain has TRBV24-1 and TRBJ1-2; no firm D call. This CDR3 spans 13 amino acids. From germline, CDR1 is KGHDR and CDR2 SFDVKD. The germline V and J ends were trimmed by 4 bases and 4 bases, with 9 bases remaining between them. CDR3 loop: CATSEAGVYGYTF. DNA for the CDR3: TGTGCCACCAGTGAGGCAGGTGTCTATGGCTACACCTTC.

Worth noting for this clonotype: A clone one base away is much larger, so this may be a read error. The chain links TRBV28 to TRBJ2-5, with D hard to call. The germline V gene encodes CDR1 MDHEN and CDR2 SYDVKM. The CDR3 has 15 amino acids. This CDR3 reads CASSLLDSRAKTKYF. As DNA, the CDR3 is TGTGCCAGCAGTTTATTAGATAGTAGGGCCAAGACCAAGTACTTC.

With regard to this clonotype: The junction departs from germline at one end; a sequencing error may be responsible. This chain joins TRBV28 and TRBJ2-1; TRBD1 or TRBD2 may be the D gene (6 bases each). CDR3 length: 17 amino acids. Germline V gene lookup returns CDR1 MDHEN and CDR2 SYDVKM. The CDR3, as DNA: TGTGCCAGCAGCTTAGCGCTTAGCGGAGGGGGGTACAATGAGGAGTTCTTC. It translates to CASSLALSGGGYNEEFF.

The chain is built from TRBV18 and TRBJ1-3; D is unresolved. Germline CDR1 and CDR2: KGHSH and LQKENI. The CDR3 runs 17 residues. Trimming took off 3 bases at V and 0 bases at J, with 15 bases between the two ends. In DNA form, the CDR3 reads TGTGCCAGCTCACCGTCCCGACTGCGAAACTCTGGAAACACCATATATTTT. Protein: CASSPSRLRNSGNTIYF.

About this clonotype: Its ends do not fully match the called genes, so a read error is possible. The chain recombines TRBV20-1 with TRBJ2-1; 9 bases match TRBD2. This CDR3 region has 14 residues. The germline CDR1 and CDR2 sequences are DFQATT and SNEGSKA (reference sequence). The CDR3 DNA follows: TGCAGTGCTAGCTCTAGCGGGATTGTGAATGATCAGTTCTTC. Translated: CSASSSGIVNDQFF.

This clonotype occurred once. The chain carries TRBV28 and TRBJ1-1; perhaps TRBD1 as D (5 bases). The CDR3 spans 12 residues. V shed 0 bases and J shed 12 bases, with 11 bases lying between them. Germline CDR1 and CDR2: MDHEN and SYDVKM. The CDR3 loop reads CASSLWRGKSFF. Here the CDR3 DNA reads TGTGCCAGCAGTTTATGGAGGGGAAAATCTTTCTTT. The entire variable domain, with the rest obtained from reference TRBV28 and TRBJ1-1, is as follows: DVKVTQSSRYLVKRTGEKVFLECVQDMDHENMFWYRQDPGLGLRLIYFSYDVKMKEKGDIPEGYSVSREKKERFSLILESASTNQTSMYLCASSLWRGKSFFGQGTRLTVV.

This clonotype was observed at least ten times. The chain uses TRBV11-1 and TRBJ1-1; 9 bases are shared with TRBD1. CDR3 length: 14 residues. The germline CDR1 and CDR2 sequences are SGHAT and FQDESV (reference sequence). J lost 4 bases, V lost 3 bases, and 3 bases had no gene match. For the CDR3, the DNA is TGTGCCAGCAGCTTCGGACAGGGGTTCACTGAAGCTTTCTTT. Protein: CASSFGQGFTEAFF.

This clonotype was detected once. The V and J genes are TRBV6-1 and TRBJ2-3; D possibly uses TRBD1 or TRBD2 (5 bases each). The ends were cut back, 5 bases at V and 7 bases at J, with 16 bases in the middle. CDR1 MNHNS and CDR2 SASEGT come from the germline V gene. CDR3 length equals 14 residues. The CDR3, as DNA: TGTGCCAGCAGTCCCCTCCGAGGGGCATATACGCAGTATTTT. Its protein product is CASSPLRGAYTQYF.

This clonotype was seen ten or more times. The V call is TRBV10-3, the J call TRBJ2-1, with 10 bases aligning to TRBD1. The germline V gene has CDR1 ENHRY and CDR2 SYGVKD. The V and J ends lost 6 bases and 9 bases, in that order; junction bases with no gene match: 8. The CDR3 covers 14 residues. CDR3 coding DNA: TGTGCCATCAGCGAGGGACAGGGGAGTGGTGAGCAGTTCTTC. Translated, it gives CAISEGQGSGEQFF.

The V gene is TRBV19, the J gene TRBJ1-3; TRBD1 agrees at 8 bases. CDR1 and CDR2 (germline): LNHDA, SQIVND (reference sequence). V gave up 5 bases and J gave up 4 bases; unmatched junction bases: 4. The CDR3 loop spans 14 amino acids. CDR3 in amino acids: CASSYRGDGNTIYF. The CDR3 region has the DNA TGTGCCAGTAGTTACAGGGGGGACGGAAACACCATATATTTT.

The V gene is TRBV24-1, the J gene TRBJ2-1, with no clear D. This CDR3 has 12 amino acids. V was clipped by 9 bases and J by 9 bases, with 14 bases between them. Per the germline V gene, CDR1 is KGHDR and CDR2 is SFDVKD. CDR3 region: CATQASDGEQFF. CDR3 DNA sequence: TGTGCCACCCAGGCTAGTGACGGTGAGCAGTTCTTC.